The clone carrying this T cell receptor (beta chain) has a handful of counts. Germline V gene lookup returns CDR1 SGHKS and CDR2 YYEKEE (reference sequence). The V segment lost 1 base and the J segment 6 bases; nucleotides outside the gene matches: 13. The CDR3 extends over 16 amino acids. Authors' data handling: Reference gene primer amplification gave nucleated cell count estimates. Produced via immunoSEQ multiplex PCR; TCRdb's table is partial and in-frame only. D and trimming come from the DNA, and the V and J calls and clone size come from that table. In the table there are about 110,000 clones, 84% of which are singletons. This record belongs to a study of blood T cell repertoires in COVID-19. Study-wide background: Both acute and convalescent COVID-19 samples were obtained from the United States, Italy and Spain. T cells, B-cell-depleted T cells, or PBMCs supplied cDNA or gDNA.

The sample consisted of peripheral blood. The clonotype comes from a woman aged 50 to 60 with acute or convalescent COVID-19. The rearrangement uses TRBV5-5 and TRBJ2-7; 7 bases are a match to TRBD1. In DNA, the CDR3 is TGTGCCAGCAGCTTGCGAGGAACAGGGGCCGTCGGCGAGCAGTACTTC. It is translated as CASSLRGTGAVGEQYF.